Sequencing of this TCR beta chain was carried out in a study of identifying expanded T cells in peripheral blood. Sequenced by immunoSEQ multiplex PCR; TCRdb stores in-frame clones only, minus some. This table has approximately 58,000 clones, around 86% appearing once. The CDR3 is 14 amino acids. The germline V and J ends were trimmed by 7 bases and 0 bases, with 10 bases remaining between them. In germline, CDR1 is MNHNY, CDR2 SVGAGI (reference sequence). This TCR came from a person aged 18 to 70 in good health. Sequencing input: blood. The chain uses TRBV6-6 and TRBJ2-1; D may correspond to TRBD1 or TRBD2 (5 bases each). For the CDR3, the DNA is TGTGCCAGCATCCCAGGGAGCTCCTACAATGAGCAGTTCTTC. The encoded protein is CASIPGSSYNEQFF.